This T cell receptor beta chain was captured in a study of T cells in Graves' hyperthyroidism and ophthalmopathy (dated 2019 in TCRdb). Regarding the research as a whole: Peripheral blood was sampled at the time of initial diagnosis, prior to any treatment. Whether ophthalmopathy could be predicted prospectively was tested in an independent validation cohort made up of fewer than 20 hyperthyroidism patients plus 17 patients who later progressed to ophthalmopathy. The study also compared thyroid tissue and blood T-cell repertoires from several Graves' hyperthyroidism patients. The 80 to 100 discovery patients were randomly divided into training and test sets at a 7:3 ratio. A discovery cohort of around 98 patients, approximately 45 with Graves' ophthalmopathy and approximately 60 with stable Graves' hyperthyroidism, was used to find distinguishing TCR V-J signatures. TCR Vbeta CDR3 sequencing of 130 to 150 peripheral blood samples (approximately 44 ophthalmopathy, 75 to 80 hyperthyroidism and approximately 17 progressor patients) is reported in the paper. After blood sampling, hyperthyroidism patients were treated with methimazole at a starting dose of 30 mg daily, and ophthalmopathy patients were treated with high-dose intravenous methylprednisolone.

Broader findings and caveats from the paper: In validation, progression to ophthalmopathy was predicted by the model with approximately 67% sensitivity and 72% to 80% specificity, a median of about 6.8 months before onset. Most expanded thyroid clonotypes (frequency above 0.001) were also found in blood, which suggests that blood repertoires may mirror thyroid immune responses. A 13 V-J signature model separated ophthalmopathy from stable hyperthyroidism, with roughly 88% sensitivity and just under 84% specificity in cross-validation and 80%/75% in testing. Sample size was not statistically predetermined, and blinding of investigators to group allocation was not performed.

As encoded in the germline V gene, CDR1 is MRHNA while CDR2 is SNTAGT. There are 15 amino acids in the CDR3, from cysteine to phenylalanine inclusive. Of the read, only the CDR3 DNA is kept; its 45 bases are in frame from base 1. V and J lose 0 bases and 1 base, and a span of 6 bases separates them. TCR beta CDR3 regions were amplified from RNA transcripts. For the first round of RT-PCR on the TCR CDR3, the HTBI primer set was used together with the Qiagen OneStep RT-PCR kit. The libraries were constructed in a second round of multiplex PCR and then size-selected and purified. Sequencing of the libraries was done on an Illumina HiSeq2000 using paired-end 100 bp reads. On the authors' methods: Raw data were processed with SOAPnuke, discarding reads with adapters, uncalled bases, mean Phred below 15, or no exact constant-primer or identifier match. COPE v1.2.5 was used to merge high-quality paired reads, and clonotypes were defined as unique nucleotide sequences. MiTCR v1.1 was used to align the clonotypes against IMGT TRBV, TRBD and TRBJ reference segments. The analysis was restricted to V-J combinations with a frequency above 0.0001, which together covered about 99% of the repertoires. A TCS score was defined as the ratio of F50 (clonal expansion) to E x V (chaos), with BLOSUM62-based TCRdist applied between CDR3 peptides within each V-J. Welch's t-statistics and random forest reduced 500 to 550 V-J features to about 12, which were used in a naive Bayes classifier (R e1071). TCRdb took the public reads, trimmed them with fastp at Q25, ran MiXCR for clone calling and kept in-frame beta chains. Each record represents a unique CDR3 protein, reported with the most common genes and DNA among its rows. The authors' filters were not applied to this entry. The sample table contains about 560,000 distinct CDR3 sequences; only one count was recorded for roughly 17% of them. The ten most abundant clones make up approximately 18% of the sample.

A patient counted as having stable Graves' hyperthyroidism if no progression to ophthalmopathy occurred over 18 months of follow-up. Hyperthyroidism patients were newly diagnosed, had a disease duration of under 2 months, and were aged 18 to 65 years. Patients with uncontrolled infections, other autoimmune diseases, pregnancy or lactation were excluded. Diagnoses were established on the basis of clinical symptoms, serum thyroxine and TRAb, thyroid ultrasound, and orbital computed tomography. Ficoll-Paque density gradient centrifugation was used to isolate PBMCs from 9.5 to 10 ml of fresh peripheral blood. Total RNA was extracted with Trizol reagent, and quality was checked on an Agilent 2100 Bioanalyzer. This clonotype was found many times. The target of this receptor is not known. No per-base quality is available; no much larger clone lies one base away.

Sequencing was done on a sample of blood. Rearrangement joined TRBV6-4 to TRBJ2-2, and possibly TRBD2, on 6 matching bases. This receptor was taken from a woman younger than 30 with Graves' hyperthyroidism. The CDR3 in this case is CASSDSSGNTGELFF. The nucleotides read TGTGCCAGCAGTGACTCTAGCGGGAACACCGGGGAGCTGTTTTTT.